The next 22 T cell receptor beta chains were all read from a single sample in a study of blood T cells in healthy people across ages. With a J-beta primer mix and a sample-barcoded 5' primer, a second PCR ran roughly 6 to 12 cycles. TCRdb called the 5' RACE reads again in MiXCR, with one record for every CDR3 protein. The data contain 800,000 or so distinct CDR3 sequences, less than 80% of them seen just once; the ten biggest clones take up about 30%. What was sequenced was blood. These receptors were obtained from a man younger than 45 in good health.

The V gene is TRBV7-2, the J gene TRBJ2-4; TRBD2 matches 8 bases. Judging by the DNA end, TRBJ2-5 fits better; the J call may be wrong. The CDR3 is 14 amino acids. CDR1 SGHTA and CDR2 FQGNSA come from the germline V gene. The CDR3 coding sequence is TGTGCCAGCAGCACCTTGCGGGGGGAGGAGACCCAGTACTTC. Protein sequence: CASSTLRGEETQYF.

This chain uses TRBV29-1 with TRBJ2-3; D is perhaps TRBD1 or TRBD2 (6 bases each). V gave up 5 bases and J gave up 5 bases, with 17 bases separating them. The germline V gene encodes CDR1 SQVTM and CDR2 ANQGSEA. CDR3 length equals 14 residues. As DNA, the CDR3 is TGCAGCGTTACCCAGGGGACTCCCAAAGATACGCAGTATTTT. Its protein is CSVTQGTPKDTQYF.

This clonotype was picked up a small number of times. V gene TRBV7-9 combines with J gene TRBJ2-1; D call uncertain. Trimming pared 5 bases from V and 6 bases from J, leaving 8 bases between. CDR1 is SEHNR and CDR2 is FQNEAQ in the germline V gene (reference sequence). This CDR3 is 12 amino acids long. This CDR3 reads CASSMSTNEQFF. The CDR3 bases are TGTGCCAGCAGCATGAGCACCAATGAGCAGTTCTTC.

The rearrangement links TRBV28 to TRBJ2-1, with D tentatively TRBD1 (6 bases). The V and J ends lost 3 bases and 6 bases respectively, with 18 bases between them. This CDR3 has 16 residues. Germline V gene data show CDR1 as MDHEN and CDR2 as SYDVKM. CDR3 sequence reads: CASSFHPQGSSNEQFF. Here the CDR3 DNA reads TGTGCCAGCAGTTTTCATCCTCAGGGGTCGAGCAATGAGCAGTTCTTC.

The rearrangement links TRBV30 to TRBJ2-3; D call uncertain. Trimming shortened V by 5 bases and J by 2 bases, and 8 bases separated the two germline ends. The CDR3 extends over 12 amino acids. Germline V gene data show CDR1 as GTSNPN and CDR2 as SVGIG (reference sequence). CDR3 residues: CAWGQSTDTQYF. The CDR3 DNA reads TGTGCCTGGGGGCAGTCCACAGATACGCAGTATTTT.

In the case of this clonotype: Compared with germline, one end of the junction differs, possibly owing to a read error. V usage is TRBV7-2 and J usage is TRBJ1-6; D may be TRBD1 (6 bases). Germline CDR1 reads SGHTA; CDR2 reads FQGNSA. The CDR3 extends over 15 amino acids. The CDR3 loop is CASSFSTGYNSPLHF. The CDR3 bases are TGTGCCAGCAGCTTCTCCACAGGGTATAATTCGCCCCTCCACTTT.

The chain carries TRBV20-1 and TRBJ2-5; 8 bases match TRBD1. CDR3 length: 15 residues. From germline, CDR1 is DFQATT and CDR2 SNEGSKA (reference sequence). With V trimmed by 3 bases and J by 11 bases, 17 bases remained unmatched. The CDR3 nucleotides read TGCAGTGCTAGGCGCGGTGGACAGGGCCACAATGAGCAGTACTTC. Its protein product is CSARRGGQGHNEQYF.

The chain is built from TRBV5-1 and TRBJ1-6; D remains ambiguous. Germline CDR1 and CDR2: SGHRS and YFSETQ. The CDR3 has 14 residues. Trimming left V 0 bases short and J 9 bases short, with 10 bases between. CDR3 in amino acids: CASSLVGGRSPLHF. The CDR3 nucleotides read TGCGCCAGCAGCTTGGTGGGTGGTCGTTCACCCCTCCACTTT.

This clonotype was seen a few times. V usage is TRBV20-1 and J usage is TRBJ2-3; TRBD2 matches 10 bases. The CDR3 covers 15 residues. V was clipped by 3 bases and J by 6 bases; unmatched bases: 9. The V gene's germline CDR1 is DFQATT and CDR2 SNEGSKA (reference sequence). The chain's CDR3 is CSASPGLAEGDTQYF. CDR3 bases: TGCAGTGCTAGCCCTGGACTAGCGGAGGGGGATACGCAGTATTTT.

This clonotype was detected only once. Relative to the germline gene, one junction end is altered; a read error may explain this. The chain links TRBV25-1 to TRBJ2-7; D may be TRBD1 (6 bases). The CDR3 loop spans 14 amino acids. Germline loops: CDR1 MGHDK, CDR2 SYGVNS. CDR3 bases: TGTGCCAGCAGTCGGCTAGGGGGATCCTCCGAGCAGTACTTC. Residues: CASSRLGGSSEQYF.

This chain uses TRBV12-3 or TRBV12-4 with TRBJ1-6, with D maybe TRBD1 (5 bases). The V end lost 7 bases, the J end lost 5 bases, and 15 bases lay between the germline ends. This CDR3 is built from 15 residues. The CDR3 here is CASNRRQGDNSPLHF. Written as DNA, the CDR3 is TGTGCCAGCAACCGCCGGCAGGGAGATAATTCACCCCTCCACTTT.

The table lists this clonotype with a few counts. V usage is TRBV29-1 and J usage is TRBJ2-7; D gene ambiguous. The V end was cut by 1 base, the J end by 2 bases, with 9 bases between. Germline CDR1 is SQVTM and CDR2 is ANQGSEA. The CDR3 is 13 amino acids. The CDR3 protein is CSVEAVATYEQYF. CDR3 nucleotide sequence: TGCAGCGTTGAAGCTGTAGCAACCTACGAGCAGTACTTC.

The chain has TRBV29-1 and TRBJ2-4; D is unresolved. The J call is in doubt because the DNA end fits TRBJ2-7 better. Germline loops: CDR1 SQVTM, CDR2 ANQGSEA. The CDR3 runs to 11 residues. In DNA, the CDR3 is TGCAGCGTTGATTCTGCATCCGAGCAGTACTTC. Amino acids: CSVDSASEQYF.

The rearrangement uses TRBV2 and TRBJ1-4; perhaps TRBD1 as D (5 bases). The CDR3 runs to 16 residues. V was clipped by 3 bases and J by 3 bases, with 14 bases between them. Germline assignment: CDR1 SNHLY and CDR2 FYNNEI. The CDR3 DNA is TGTGCCAGCAGTGAGAGGGGCCAGGTTTCTAATGAAAAACTGTTTTTT. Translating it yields CASSERGQVSNEKLFF.

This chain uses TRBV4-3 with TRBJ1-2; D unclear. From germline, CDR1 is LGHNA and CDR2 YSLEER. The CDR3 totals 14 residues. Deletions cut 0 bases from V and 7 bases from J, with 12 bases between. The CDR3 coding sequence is TGCGCCAGCAGCCAAGATAGGCAGGTAGGTGGCTACACCTTC. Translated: CASSQDRQVGGYTF.

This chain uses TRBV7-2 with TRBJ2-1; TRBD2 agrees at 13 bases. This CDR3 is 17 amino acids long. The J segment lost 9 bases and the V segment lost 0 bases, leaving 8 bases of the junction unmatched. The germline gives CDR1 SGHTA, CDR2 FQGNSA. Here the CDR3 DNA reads TGTGCCAGCAGCTTAGCGTTTGGACTAGCGGGGGTGGCTGAGCAGTTCTTC. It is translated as CASSLAFGLAGVAEQFF.

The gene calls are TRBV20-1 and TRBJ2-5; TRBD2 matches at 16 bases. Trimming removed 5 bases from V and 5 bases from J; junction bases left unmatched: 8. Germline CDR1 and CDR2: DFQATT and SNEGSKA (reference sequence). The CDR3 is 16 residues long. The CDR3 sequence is CSARGTSGGAMETQYF. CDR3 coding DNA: TGCAGTGCTCGGGGGACTAGCGGGGGGGCTATGGAGACCCAGTACTTC.

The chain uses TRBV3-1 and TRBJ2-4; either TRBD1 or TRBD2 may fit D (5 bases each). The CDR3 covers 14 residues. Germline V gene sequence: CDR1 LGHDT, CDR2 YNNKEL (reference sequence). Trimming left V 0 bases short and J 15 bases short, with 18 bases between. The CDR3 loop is CASSQEMDQRTRYF. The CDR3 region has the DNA TGTGCCAGCAGCCAAGAAATGGATCAGCGGACAAGGTACTTC. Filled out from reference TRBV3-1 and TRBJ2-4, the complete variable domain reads DTAVSQTPKYLVTQMGNDKSIKCEQNLGHDTMYWYKQDSKKFLKIMFSYNNKELIINETVPNRFSPKSPDKAHLNLHINSLELGDSAVYFCASSQEMDQRTRYFGAGTRLSVL.

The CDR3 here is CASSLAGKRSYEQYF. The DNA of the CDR3 is TGCGCCAGCAGCTTAGCCGGGAAGCGCTCCTACGAGCAGTACTTC. This sequence joins TRBV5-1 and TRBJ2-7; D is perhaps TRBD2 (5 bases). The germline V gene encodes CDR1 SGHRS and CDR2 YFSETQ. The CDR3 consists of 15 residues. The V gene lost 2 bases and the J gene lost 0 bases, with 12 bases spanning the gap. Variable domain in full (rest from reference TRBV5-1 and TRBJ2-7): KAGVTQTPRYLIKTRGQQVTLSCSPISGHRSVSWYQQTPGQGLQFLFEYFSETQRNKGNFPGRFSGRQFSNSRSEMNVSTLELGDSALYLCASSLAGKRSYEQYFGPGTRLTVT.

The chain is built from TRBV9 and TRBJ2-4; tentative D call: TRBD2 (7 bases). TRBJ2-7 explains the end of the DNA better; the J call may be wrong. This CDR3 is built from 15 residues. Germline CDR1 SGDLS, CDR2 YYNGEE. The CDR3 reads CASSAEGGVSYEQYF. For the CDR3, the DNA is TGTGCCAGCAGCGCCGAGGGGGGGGTCTCCTACGAGCAGTACTTC.

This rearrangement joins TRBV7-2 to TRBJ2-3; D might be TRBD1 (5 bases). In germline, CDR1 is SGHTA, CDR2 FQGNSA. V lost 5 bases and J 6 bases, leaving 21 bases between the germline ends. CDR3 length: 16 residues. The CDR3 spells CASSLRIYPQGDTQYF. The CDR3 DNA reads TGTGCCAGCAGCCTGCGTATCTACCCGCAGGGTGATACGCAGTATTTT.

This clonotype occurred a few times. CDR3 in amino acids: CASSLVGTSYEQYF. CDR3 DNA sequence: TGCGCCAGCAGCTTGGTAGGGACCTCCTACGAGCAGTACTTC. J is TRBJ2-7 and V is TRBV5-1; perhaps D is TRBD1 or TRBD2 (5 bases each). The CDR3 extends over 14 amino acids. CDR1 SGHRS and CDR2 YFSETQ come from the germline V gene. V shed 0 bases and J shed 0 bases, with 7 bases lying between them.